This T cell receptor beta chain is drawn from a study of T-cell memory formation after mild COVID-19. This clonotype was seen a few times. The germline CDR1 and CDR2 sequences are SGHTA and FQGNSA. Deletions cut 2 bases from V and 3 bases from J, with 12 bases between. This CDR3 comprises 15 residues. Using its own MiXCR run on the 5' RACE reads, TCRdb lists one record per CDR3 protein. The repertoire includes over 450,000 distinct CDR3 sequences, 20% of them detected once, and about an eighth sits in the top ten. The chain recombines TRBV7-2 with TRBJ2-3; D call uncertain. The sample taken for sequencing was PBMCs or a T cell subset sorted from them (not recorded which). This clonotype originated in an adult woman who had mild COVID-19 (a few samples of this study predate the infection). Cell type and time point are not known. The CDR3 bases are TGTGCCAGCAGCTTAAAAGGGCCCCCTACAGATACGCAGTATTTT. Amino acid sequence: CASSLKGPPTDTQYF.